This TCR beta chain was found in a study of T cells after posttransplantation cyclophosphamide. Study results and limitations: Tissue-infiltrating T cells from skin or gut overlapped little with blood T cells.

Clones were read by immunoSEQ multiplex PCR, and TCRdb kept only the in-frame ones, dropping some. The sample includes tens of thousands of clones, none of them occurring once. Comments on this clone: The antigen is undetermined.

Per germline, CDR1 GTSNPN and CDR2 SVGIG (reference sequence). Trimming left V 0 bases short and J 2 bases short, with 19 bases between. The CDR3 has 17 residues. Sequenced sample: PBMCs. The chain links TRBV30 to TRBJ1-2, with no clear D. The clonotype originates from a woman in her fifties or sixties in good health, CMV-negative, and a related stem cell transplant donor. The CDR3 protein is CAWSVTGVSLPNYGYTF. The CDR3 nucleotides read TGTGCCTGGAGTGTAACCGGGGTTTCCCTCCCGAACTATGGCTACACCTTC. Based on the CDR3 plus reference TRBV30 and TRBJ1-2, the full variable domain is SQTIHQWPATLVQPVGSPLSLECTVEGTSNPNLYWYRQAAGRGLQLLFYSVGIGQISSEVPQNLSASRPQDRQFILSSKKLLLSDSGFYLCAWSVTGVSLPNYGYTFGSGTRLTVV.